The 24 T cell receptor beta chains presented below share a single source sample, sequenced in a study of cytomegalovirus exposure and HLA in healthy donors. Primers included in the PCR were 60 Vbeta and 13 Jbeta primers. Generated by immunoSEQ multiplex PCR, the TCRdb table keeps only in-frame clones and is missing some. The table lists 50,000 to 80,000 clones. The sequenced sample was PBMCs. The receptors here all came from a woman in her late teens or twenties in good health and CMV-seronegative.

V usage is TRBV6-1 and J usage is TRBJ1-2; D unresolved. The CDR3 spans 11 residues. The V end lost 6 bases, the J end lost 7 bases, and 9 bases lay between the germline ends. Per germline, CDR1 MNHNS and CDR2 SASEGT. DNA of the CDR3: TGTGCCAGCAGGGAGGCGGCTGGCTACACCTTC. It translates to CASREAAGYTF.

The genes are TRBV19 and TRBJ1-1, with D hard to call. V was clipped by 7 bases and J by 0 bases, with 6 bases between them. This CDR3 spans 12 amino acids. From germline, CDR1 is LNHDA and CDR2 SQIVND (reference sequence). CDR3 in amino acids: CASMEMNTEAFF. CDR3 nucleotides: TGTGCCAGTATGGAGATGAACACTGAAGCTTTCTTT.

The chain joins TRBV29-1 to TRBJ1-1; D is unclear. The length of the CDR3 is 11 residues. Germline assignment: CDR1 SQVTM and CDR2 ANQGSEA. Between the trimmed V and J ends, which lost 4 bases and 2 bases, there was a span of 5 bases. In DNA, the CDR3 is TGCAGCGTTGCCCCAAACACTGAAGCTTTCTTT. Translated: CSVAPNTEAFF.

A word on this clone: Other DNA sequences in the same sample also yield this CDR3. The chain carries TRBV9 and TRBJ1-1; TRBD1 matches 7 bases. With 4 bases clipped from V and 4 bases from J, the junction kept 13 bases outside the gene matches. This CDR3 contains 16 residues. Germline V lookup: CDR1 SGDLS, CDR2 YYNGEE. DNA for the CDR3: TGTGCCAGCAGCCTAACAGGGGACGCTCGAGGCACTGAAGCTTTCTTT. This sequence encodes CASSLTGDARGTEAFF.

The chain has TRBV14 and TRBJ2-7; D perhaps matches TRBD1 (7 bases). CDR3 length equals 15 residues. The V end was cut by 4 bases, the J end by 5 bases, with 18 bases between. CDR1 SGHDN and CDR2 FVKESK come from the germline V gene. DNA for the CDR3: TGTGCCAGCAGCCCAAACAGGGGCGGGGACGACGAGCAGTACTTC. This sequence encodes CASSPNRGGDDEQYF.

The V call is TRBV25-1, the J call TRBJ1-1; no clear D gene. The germline V and J ends were trimmed by 4 bases and 1 base, with 4 bases remaining between them. Germline V gene lookup returns CDR1 MGHDK and CDR2 SYGVNS. The CDR3 covers 12 residues. The CDR3 coding sequence is TGTGCCAGCAGTGCTCCGAACACTGAAGCTTTCTTT. Translated, it gives CASSAPNTEAFF.

V usage is TRBV30 and J usage is TRBJ2-5, with D possibly matching TRBD1 (6 bases). The germline gives CDR1 GTSNPN, CDR2 SVGIG (reference sequence). The CDR3 spans 14 residues. Trimming shortened V by 4 bases and J by 0 bases, and 12 bases separated the two germline ends. CDR3 nucleotides: TGTGCCTGGACCCTGACAGGCGACCAAGAGACCCAGTACTTC. Translated, it gives CAWTLTGDQETQYF.

The gene calls are TRBV7-9 and TRBJ2-7; 9 bases line up with TRBD1. The CDR3 is 14 amino acids. V was clipped by 6 bases and J by 5 bases; unmatched bases: 8. Germline V gene lookup returns CDR1 SEHNR and CDR2 FQNEAQ (reference sequence). CDR3 in DNA: TGTGCCAGCAGTGGGACAGGGACTTCCAACGAGCAGTACTTC. Translated: CASSGTGTSNEQYF.

The chain combines TRBV5-4 with TRBJ1-2; 10 bases align to TRBD1. Trimming took 5 bases from V and 14 from J; bases not matched to a gene: 18. Germline V gene data show CDR1 as SGHNT and CDR2 as YYREEE (reference sequence). This CDR3 is 15 amino acids long. DNA of the CDR3: TGTGCCAGCAGATCAACGACCGGGGACAGGGGTTTGGGGACCTTC. This sequence encodes CASRSTTGDRGLGTF.

The chain's CDR3 is CASSQVDNEQFF. Here the CDR3 DNA reads TGTGCCAGCAGCCAAGTAGACAATGAGCAGTTCTTC. The chain is built from TRBV4-2 and TRBJ2-1; D unresolved. V lost 1 base and J lost 5, with 3 bases in between. The CDR3 covers 12 residues. Germline V gene sequence: CDR1 LGHNA, CDR2 YNFKEQ.

The chain carries TRBV6-1 and TRBJ1-1, with 12 bases matching TRBD1. The germline CDR1 and CDR2 sequences are MNHNS and SASEGT. The V segment lost 4 bases and the J segment 6 bases; nucleotides outside the gene matches: 12. This CDR3 region has 17 residues. CDR3 in amino acids: CASSALPGQGARSEAFF. Here the CDR3 DNA reads TGTGCCAGCAGTGCTCTTCCGGGACAGGGGGCTAGGTCTGAAGCTTTCTTT.

CDR3 sequence: CASSPEGEGETQYF. The CDR3 DNA is TGTGCCAGCTCACCAGAAGGGGAAGGAGAGACCCAGTACTTC. The chain uses TRBV18 and TRBJ2-5; D is possibly TRBD1 (5 bases). Per germline, CDR1 KGHSH and CDR2 LQKENI. The CDR3 length is 14 residues. The V end lost 2 bases, the J end lost 4 bases, and 11 bases lay between the germline ends.

The chain's CDR3 is CASSGAKGTSGGTSTDTQYF. The DNA for the CDR3 is TGTGCCAGCAGCGGGGCCAAAGGGACTAGCGGGGGGACTAGCACAGATACGCAGTATTTT. This chain joins TRBV5-4 and TRBJ2-3; 15 bases align to TRBD2. The CDR3 loop spans 20 amino acids. CDR1 is SGHNT and CDR2 is YYREEE in the germline V gene (reference sequence). V trimming: 4 bases; J trimming: 0 bases; junction bases outside the gene matches: 12.

This chain connects TRBV30 to TRBJ1-1, with D uncertain. With 3 bases removed from V and 4 bases from J, the gap between germline ends came to 12 bases. Germline values: CDR1 GTSNPN, CDR2 SVGIG (reference sequence). This CDR3 has 13 residues. The CDR3 nucleotides read TGTGCCTGGAGAGCCAGACTGCCCACTGAAGCTTTCTTT. It encodes CAWRARLPTEAFF.

Details on this clone: One end of the junction fails to match germline, which may point to a read error. The chain carries TRBV7-7 and TRBJ2-5, with 7 bases lining up with TRBD1. This CDR3 contains 13 residues. Germline V CDR1 and CDR2: SSHAT, FNYEAQ (reference sequence). The CDR3 nucleotides read TGTGCTAGCACCAGGGGACAGCAAGAGACCCAGTACTTC. This gives the protein CASTRGQQETQYF.

The V gene is TRBV30, the J gene TRBJ1-5; maybe TRBD1 (5 bases). CDR3 size: 16 residues. V was shortened by 2 bases and J by 0 bases, with 14 bases between the two germline ends. Germline V gene sequence: CDR1 GTSNPN, CDR2 SVGIG (reference sequence). CDR3 sequence: CAWSSGVGYSNQPQHF. CDR3 sequence (DNA): TGTGCCTGGAGTTCGGGGGTGGGGTATAGCAATCAGCCCCAGCATTTT.

The gene calls are TRBV6-5 and TRBJ1-4; 8 bases line up with TRBD1. J was trimmed by 2 bases and V by 4 bases; bases with no gene match: 6. This CDR3 region has 16 residues. Per the germline V gene, CDR1 is MNHEY and CDR2 is SVGAGI. CDR3: CASSSSGQGTNEKLFF. CDR3 in DNA: TGTGCCAGCAGTTCGTCAGGACAGGGTACTAATGAAAAACTGTTTTTT.

The chain links TRBV5-4 to TRBJ2-7; TRBD1 agrees at 8 bases. Germline values: CDR1 SGHNT, CDR2 YYREEE (reference sequence). Trimming cost V 4 bases and J 3 bases; bases outside gene matches: 9. The CDR3 runs 15 residues. DNA of the CDR3: TGTGCCAGCAGCCCACGCGCTGGACAGGGCTACGAGCAGTACTTC. The encoded protein is CASSPRAGQGYEQYF.

The gene calls are TRBV7-9 and TRBJ2-7, with a possible D match to TRBD2 (6 bases). The CDR3 totals 12 residues. Germline V lookup: CDR1 SEHNR, CDR2 FQNEAQ (reference sequence). V was cut by 5 bases and J by 6 bases, with 11 bases left in between. The CDR3 sequence is CASSHGGGEQYF. As DNA, the CDR3 is TGTGCCAGCAGCCACGGGGGAGGCGAGCAGTACTTC.

V usage is TRBV15 and J usage is TRBJ2-3; the D is unclear. V was trimmed by 0 bases and J by 2 bases, leaving 6 bases between them. The CDR3 is 14 residues long. The germline V gene encodes CDR1 LNHNV and CDR2 YYDKDF (reference sequence). The CDR3 loop reads CATSRDQATDTQYF. DNA for the CDR3: TGTGCCACCAGCAGAGATCAAGCCACAGATACGCAGTATTTT. Full variable domain (remainder filled in from reference TRBV15 and TRBJ2-3): DAMVIQNPRYQVTQFGKPVTLSCSQTLNHNVMYWYQQKSSQAPKLLFHYYDKDFNNEADTPDNFQSRRPNTSFCFLDIRSPGLGDTAMYLCATSRDQATDTQYFGPGTRLTVL.

This chain links TRBV18 with TRBJ1-2; perhaps TRBD1 as D (6 bases). Germline V lookup: CDR1 KGHSH, CDR2 LQKENI. The CDR3 consists of 16 residues. Trimming took off 1 base at V and 3 bases at J, with 15 bases between the two ends. The CDR3 region is CASSPQGGRPDYGYTF. The DNA for the CDR3 is TGTGCCAGCTCACCACAAGGGGGACGGCCGGACTATGGCTACACCTTC.

This rearrangement joins TRBV29-1 to TRBJ2-5; 10 bases map to TRBD2. J was trimmed by 6 bases and V by 0 bases; bases with no gene match: 7. In germline, CDR1 is SQVTM, CDR2 ANQGSEA. CDR3 length: 15 amino acids. CDR3 bases: TGCAGCGTTGAAGATCCCAGCGGGGGGGCAAAGACCCAGTACTTC. Protein: CSVEDPSGGAKTQYF.

The chain carries TRBV25-1 and TRBJ2-7; a weak D match, TRBD1 (5 bases). Trimming left V 4 bases short and J 4 bases short, with 8 bases between. The CDR3 has 12 residues. CDR1 and CDR2 (germline): MGHDK, SYGVNS. CDR3: CASSGQPYEQYF. Written as DNA, the CDR3 is TGTGCCAGCAGTGGACAGCCGTACGAGCAGTACTTC.

The V call is TRBV25-1, the J call TRBJ2-1, with D perhaps TRBD1 (8 bases). The CDR3 consists of 16 residues. The ends were cut back, 7 bases at V and 6 bases at J, with 22 bases in the middle. Germline V gene lookup returns CDR1 MGHDK and CDR2 SYGVNS. The CDR3 reads CASTWGGGTGGNEQFF. The CDR3 nucleotides read TGTGCCAGCACCTGGGGAGGGGGAACAGGGGGCAATGAGCAGTTCTTC.